This is a list of T cell receptor beta chains from one sample in a study of shared clonotypes between healthy human individuals. TCRdb keeps only in-frame clones here, not all; method: immunoSEQ multiplex PCR. The repertoire holds under 700,000 clones, 85% to 95% seen once, with approximately 0.12% in the top ten. Sequencing used naive CD8+ T cells sorted from blood. Receptors were obtained from a woman between 25 and 40 years old in good health. The CDR3 runs from the conserved cysteine through the conserved F or W. A D gene is named only where the DNA matches it firmly.

j_call,d_call,v_call,cdr3_aa,cdr3_nt
TRBJ1-2,-,TRBV6-5,CASSYGTNGYTF,TGTGCCAGCAGTTACGGTACTAATGGCTACACCTTC
TRBJ2-2,-,TRBV2,CASTSTGELFF,TGTGCCAGCACTTCCACCGGGGAGCTGTTTTTT
TRBJ1-1,TRBD1,TRBV7-3,CASSLTTGTNTEAFF,TGTGCCAGCAGCTTAACGACAGGGACGAACACTGAAGCTTTCTTT
TRBJ2-7,-,TRBV11-2,CASSFSAEPCEQYF,TGTGCCAGCAGCTTTTCGGCGGAGCCCTGCGAGCAGTACTTC
TRBJ2-3,-,TRBV7-9,CASSRRETDTQYF,TGTGCCAGCAGCCGCCGGGAGACAGATACGCAGTATTTT
TRBJ2-7,TRBD1,TRBV19,CASSGGQGYEQYF,TGTGCCAGTAGTGGGGGACAGGGCTACGAGCAGTACTTC
TRBJ2-7,-,TRBV19,CASALGMEAYEQYF,TGTGCCAGCGCCTTGGGTATGGAGGCCTACGAGCAGTACTTC
TRBJ1-2,-,TRBV19,CASSIFQAPNYGYTF,TGTGCCAGTAGTATCTTTCAGGCCCCTAACTATGGCTACACCTTC
TRBJ1-3,-,TRBV28,CASSLGLGAGNTIYF,TGTGCCAGCAGTCTTGGGTTGGGTGCTGGAAACACCATATATTTT
TRBJ2-7,TRBD1,TRBV29-1,CSVEVLGTGATYEQYF,TGCAGCGTTGAAGTTTTGGGGACAGGGGCTACCTACGAGCAGTACTTC
TRBJ1-1,-,TRBV11-2,CASSPRTRETLNTEAFF,TGTGCCAGCAGCCCCCGTACTCGTGAGACACTGAACACTGAAGCTTTCTTT
TRBJ2-7,-,TRBV19,CASSIDAEYEQYF,TGTGCCAGTAGTATAGACGCAGAGTACGAGCAGTACTTC
TRBJ2-2,-,TRBV4-1,CASSQVSGNTGELFF,TGCGCCAGCAGCCAAGTTTCCGGCAACACCGGGGAGCTGTTTTTT
TRBJ2-7,-,TRBV10-2,CASSGGHSYEQYF,TGCGCCAGCAGTGGAGGCCACTCCTACGAGCAGTACTTC
TRBJ2-7,TRBD2,TRBV4-1,CASSQGTSGPYEQYF,TGCGCCAGCAGCCAAGGGACTAGCGGCCCCTACGAGCAGTACTTC
TRBJ2-1,TRBD2,TRBV19,CASSLRLASSSYNEQFF,TGTGCCAGTAGTCTGAGACTAGCGTCGAGCTCCTACAATGAGCAGTTCTTC